This T cell receptor (beta chain) appears in the sequencing data of a study of shared clonotypes between healthy human individuals. The overall study: The donor pool was made up of a couple of women and three men aged 18 to 49. Points from the study as a whole: With few donors, the genetic and exposure-history diversity represented was limited. A handful of donors showed sharing of approximately 5% of naive CD4 clonotypes.

Sequencing used immunoSEQ multiplex PCR; TCRdb keeps in-frame clones, though not all of them. The data show millions of clones, approximately 95% seen once. The donors were all Caucasian adults (living in Nashville, Tennessee). CDR1 and CDR2 (germline): SGDLS, YYNGEE. V lost 4 bases, J lost 6 bases, and 14 bases lay in between. The CDR3 sequence is 14 residues long. With regard to this clone: The antigen is not known.

V and J are TRBV9 and TRBJ2-1; weak D call: TRBD1 (5 bases). This sequence originates from a man aged 18 to 35 in good health. The sequencing input was naive CD4+ T cells sorted from blood. Subset noted: CD45RA+ positively selected. Written as DNA, the CDR3 is TGTGCCAGCAGCCGCGGACAAGACGGCAATGAGCAGTTCTTC. As protein: CASSRGQDGNEQFF.